This T cell receptor (beta chain) was recorded in a study of T cell changes during pregnancy in multiple sclerosis. The CDR3 length is 17 residues. Trimming left V 2 bases short and J 0 bases short, with 12 bases between. CDR1 is SGDLS and CDR2 is YYNGEE in the germline V gene. The data were produced by immunoSEQ multiplex PCR, yet TCRdb's version contains in-frame clones alone and is incomplete. This table has under 15,000 clones, more than 70% appearing once. The chain is built from TRBV9 and TRBJ2-6; D gene uncertain. Here the sequenced sample was CD8+ T cells from peripheral blood mononuclear cells, taken in the first trimester of pregnancy. The clonotype originates from a female donor with multiple sclerosis, enrolled in a pregnancy study. The CDR3 is CASSVGRLPSGANVLTF. CDR3 coding DNA: TGTGCCAGCAGCGTGGGCAGGCTGCCCTCTGGGGCCAACGTCCTGACTTTC.